One and the same sample provided the 15 T cell receptor beta chains below, sequenced in a study of T cell repertoires in cytomegalovirus infection. MiXCR, applied by TCRdb to the reads, yields one record per CDR3 protein. This table has 200,000 to 300,000 distinct CDR3 sequences, less than 9.5% appearing once. The sample comprised PBMCs. These receptors all come from a human donor in good health (CMV status not recorded). Some clones in this sample may be carry-over from other donors' samples.

The rearrangement uses TRBV7-2 and TRBJ1-5; D might be TRBD1 (5 bases). From germline, CDR1 is SGHTA and CDR2 FQGNSA. The CDR3 totals 14 residues. The V end was cut by 1 base, the J end by 7 bases, with 11 bases between. CDR3 sequence: CASSLVAGSQPQHF. The CDR3 nucleotides read TGTGCCAGCAGCTTAGTGGCAGGGTCGCAGCCCCAGCATTTT.

This clonotype was found many times. The chain recombines TRBV6-2 or TRBV6-3 with TRBJ2-1, with 8 bases matching TRBD2. Germline V gene lookup returns CDR1 MNHEY and CDR2 SVGEGT. Trimming took 8 bases from V and 5 from J; bases not matched to a gene: 26. The CDR3 spans 20 residues. Here the CDR3 DNA reads TGTGCCAGCGTCAAACTCAACGGTAGAAGCACTAGCGGATCTGACAATGAGCAGTTCTTC. The encoded protein is CASVKLNGRSTSGSDNEQFF.

This clonotype appeared many times. V is TRBV28 and J is TRBJ1-5; D not resolved. Trimming took off 1 base at V and 2 bases at J, with 9 bases between the two ends. The CDR3 loop spans 15 amino acids. Germline V gene sequence: CDR1 MDHEN, CDR2 SYDVKM. The CDR3 bases are TGTGCCAGCAGTTTATCCCTGGCGGGCAATCAGCCCCAGCATTTT. Amino acids: CASSLSLAGNQPQHF.

To note about this clonotype: Just one base apart from a much larger clone, this may be a read error. Likely a read error: the CDR3 ends without its conserved phenylalanine or tryptophan. The chain links TRBV12-5 to TRBJ2-3; no clear D. The CDR3 extends over 13 amino acids. With 4 bases removed from V and 4 bases from J, the gap between germline ends came to 9 bases. Germline V gives CDR1 LGHNT, CDR2 FRNRAP. In nucleotides, the CDR3 is TGTGCTAGTGGTTGGCTTTCCCCAGATACGCAGTATTAT. Its protein product is CASGWLSPDTQYY.

This clonotype was recorded at least ten times. CDR3 loop: CAISDRGKSNYGYTF. The CDR3 DNA reads as TGTGCCATCAGTGACAGGGGGAAGTCTAACTATGGCTACACCTTC. The genes are TRBV10-3 and TRBJ1-2, with TRBD1 matching 7 bases. The V segment lost 3 bases and the J segment 0 bases; nucleotides outside the gene matches: 4. The CDR3 extends over 15 amino acids. Germline V gene data show CDR1 as ENHRY and CDR2 as SYGVKD.

The sample holds many counts of this clonotype. This rearrangement joins TRBV7-2 to TRBJ1-1, with D uncertain. Germline V gene lookup returns CDR1 SGHTA and CDR2 FQGNSA. The V and J ends lost 1 base and 0 bases respectively, with 9 bases between them. CDR3 length equals 15 residues. The CDR3 sequence: CASSLDSRMNTEAFF. The CDR3 DNA sequence: TGTGCCAGCAGCTTAGATAGTCGGATGAACACTGAAGCTTTCTTT.

The chain links TRBV15 to TRBJ2-5; tentatively, D is TRBD2 (5 bases). Germline V lookup: CDR1 LNHNV, CDR2 YYDKDF (reference sequence). This CDR3 spans 15 amino acids. Trimming cost V 0 bases and J 4 bases, with 12 bases left between them. The CDR3, as DNA: TGTGCCACCAGCAGAGATCGAGGGCCGCTAGAGACCCAGTACTTC. Protein product: CATSRDRGPLETQYF.

The gene calls are TRBV7-6 and TRBJ2-5; 8 bases line up with TRBD1. Germline V CDR1 and CDR2: SGHVS, FNYEAQ. The CDR3 loop spans 14 amino acids. V lost 2 bases, J lost 4 bases, and 3 bases stayed unmatched. As DNA, the CDR3 is TGTGCCAGCAGCTTACCAGGGGGCGCAGAGACCCAGTACTTC. Protein sequence: CASSLPGGAETQYF.

This clonotype was seen many times. The CDR3 DNA reads TGCGCCAGCAGCCAAGATCTGAGGGAGCCGAACAATGAGCAGTTCTTC. Protein sequence: CASSQDLREPNNEQFF. This chain uses TRBV4-3 with TRBJ2-1, with a tentative D call TRBD2 (5 bases). The CDR3 has 16 amino acids. Trimming shortened V by 0 bases and J by 5 bases, and 14 bases separated the two germline ends. The germline V gene has CDR1 LGHNA and CDR2 YSLEER.

In its sample, this clonotype was seen many times. The genes are TRBV30 and TRBJ2-7; no clear D gene. CDR1 and CDR2 from the germline V gene are GTSNPN and SVGIG (reference sequence). Trimming took 2 bases from V and 0 from J, leaving 8 bases between them. The CDR3 runs 13 residues. In DNA, the CDR3 is TGTGCCTGGAGTCCGGTCGGCTCCTACGAGCAGTACTTC. Protein product: CAWSPVGSYEQYF.

The V call is TRBV7-3, the J call TRBJ2-5; 10 nucleotides agree with TRBD2. CDR3 size: 16 residues. Per the germline V gene, CDR1 is SGHTA and CDR2 is FQGTGA. J gave up 0 bases and V 8 bases, and 9 bases lay outside the gene matches. This chain's CDR3 is CASGDQTSGYQETQYF. For the CDR3, the DNA is TGTGCCAGCGGCGACCAGACTAGCGGGTACCAAGAGACCCAGTACTTC.

The table lists this clonotype with a few counts. This sequence joins TRBV19 and TRBJ1-2, with a tentative D call TRBD1 (5 bases). Per the germline V gene, CDR1 is LNHDA and CDR2 is SQIVND (reference sequence). The CDR3 covers 14 residues. The V end was cut by 3 bases, the J end by 8 bases, with 16 bases between. CDR3 protein: CASSMGQGPWGYTF. CDR3 nucleotides: TGTGCCAGTAGTATGGGTCAGGGACCTTGGGGCTACACCTTC.

The sample holds many counts of this clonotype. This rearrangement joins TRBV11-3 to TRBJ1-1, with D perhaps TRBD1 (6 bases). V was cut by 3 bases and J by 4 bases, with 15 bases left in between. Germline-derived CDR1 and CDR2 are SGHNT and YENEEA. This CDR3 contains 15 residues. CDR3 nucleotides: TGTGCCAGCAGCTTTTTGACAGGAGTCGGCACTGAAGCTTTCTTT. Translating gives CASSFLTGVGTEAFF.

This clonotype was observed at least ten times. The chain recombines TRBV28 with TRBJ1-5; D possibly corresponds to TRBD1 (5 bases). The CDR3 sequence is 16 residues long. Trimming removed 4 bases from V and 2 bases from J, with 15 bases in between. From germline, CDR1 is MDHEN and CDR2 SYDVKM. DNA of the CDR3: TGTGCCAGCAGTTATGCGGGGCGATTAGGCAATCAGCCCCAGCATTTT. It is translated as CASSYAGRLGNQPQHF.

In this sample, this clonotype turned up a few times. The chain is built from TRBV20-1 and TRBJ2-7, with a weak D call TRBD2 (5 bases). Trimming took 4 bases from V and 3 from J, leaving 10 bases between them. The CDR3 runs 12 residues. In germline, CDR1 is DFQATT, CDR2 SNEGSKA (reference sequence). This chain's CDR3 is CSANAGRYEQYF. Written as DNA, the CDR3 is TGCAGTGCTAACGCGGGCCGCTACGAGCAGTACTTC.